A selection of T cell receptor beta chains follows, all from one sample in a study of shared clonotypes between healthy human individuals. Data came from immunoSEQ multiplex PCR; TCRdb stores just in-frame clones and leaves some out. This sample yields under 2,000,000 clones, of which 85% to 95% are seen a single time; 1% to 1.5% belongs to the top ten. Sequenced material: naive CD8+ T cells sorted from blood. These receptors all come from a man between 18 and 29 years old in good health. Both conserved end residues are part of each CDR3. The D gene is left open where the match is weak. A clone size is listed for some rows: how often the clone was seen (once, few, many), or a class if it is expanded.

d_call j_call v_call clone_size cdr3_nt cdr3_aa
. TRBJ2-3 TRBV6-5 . TGTGCCAGCAGTACGGACACCACAGATACGCAGTATTTT CASSTDTTDTQYF
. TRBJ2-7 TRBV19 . TGTGCCAGTAGTCCCCGGCGTGTTAGATCCTACGAGCAGTACTTC CASSPRRVRSYEQYF
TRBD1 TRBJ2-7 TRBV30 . TGTGCCTGGAGTAGCTTTGGACAGGGGTACGAGCAGTACTTC CAWSSFGQGYEQYF
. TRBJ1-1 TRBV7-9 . TGTGCCAGCAGCTTAGCTGGGGCCGGCACTGAAGCTTTCTTT CASSLAGAGTEAFF
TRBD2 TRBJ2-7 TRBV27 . TGTGCCAGCAGTTGGGGAGCGGGGGGAACCAACTACGAGCAGTACTTC CASSWGAGGTNYEQYF
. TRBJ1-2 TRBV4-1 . TGCGCCAGCAGCCAGTGGACCATCTCGGGGCTACAGACCTTC CASSQWTISGLQTF
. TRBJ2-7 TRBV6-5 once TGTGCCAGCAGATATATAGAAGGCCCCTACGAGCAGTACTTC CASRYIEGPYEQYF
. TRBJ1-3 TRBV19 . TGTGCCAGTAGTATTGGGGGTGCAAACACCATATATTTT CASSIGGANTIYF
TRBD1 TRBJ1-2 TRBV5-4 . TGTGCCAGCAGCCAGACAGGGGCGCTCTATGGCTACACCTTC CASSQTGALYGYTF
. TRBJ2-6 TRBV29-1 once TGCAGCGTTGCAGGGACGGAGAACTCTGGGGCCAACGTCCTGACTTTC CSVAGTENSGANVLTF
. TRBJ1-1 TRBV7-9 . TGTGCCAGCAGCCCACCCCCGGTTGGGGTGAACACTGAAGCTTTCTTT CASSPPPVGVNTEAFF
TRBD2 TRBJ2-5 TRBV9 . TGTGCCAGCAGCGATTGGACTAGCGGGGGGCAAGAGACCCAGTACTTC CASSDWTSGGQETQYF
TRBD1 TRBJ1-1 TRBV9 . TGTGCCAGCAGCGTTACCGGGACAGGGGACACTGAAGCTTTCTTT CASSVTGTGDTEAFF
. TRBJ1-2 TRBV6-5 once TGTGCCAGCAGTTACGAGGGGGGGACTTACTATGGCTACACCTTC CASSYEGGTYYGYTF
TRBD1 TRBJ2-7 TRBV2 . TGTGCCAGCAGTGGTTGGCAGGGGGTTAACGAGCAGTACTTC CASSGWQGVNEQYF
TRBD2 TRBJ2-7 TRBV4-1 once TGCGCCAGCAGCCAGGAGGCGGGGGACGAGCAGTACTTC CASSQEAGDEQYF
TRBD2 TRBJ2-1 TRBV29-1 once TGCAGCGTTGAACCCACTAGCGGAACCTACAATGAGCAGTTCTTC CSVEPTSGTYNEQFF
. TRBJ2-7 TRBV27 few TGTGCCAGCAGTTTCGACAGCTCCTACGAGCAGTACTTC CASSFDSSYEQYF
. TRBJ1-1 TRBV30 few TGTGCCTGGAGTGTAGGGGCGAACTGGGCTGAAGCTTTCTTT CAWSVGANWAEAFF
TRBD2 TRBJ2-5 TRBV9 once TGTGCCAGCAGCCCCAGACTAGCGGGGGAGACCCAGTACTTC CASSPRLAGETQYF
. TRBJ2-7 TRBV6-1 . TGTGCCAGCAGTGATATCGGACAGACGTACGAGCAGTACTTC CASSDIGQTYEQYF
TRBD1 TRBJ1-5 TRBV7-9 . TGTGCCAGCAGCCCGAAGGGACAGGGCTGGCAGCCCCAGCATTTT CASSPKGQGWQPQHF
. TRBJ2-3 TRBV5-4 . TGTGCCAGCGTAAACGATGTCACAGATACGCAGTATTTT CASVNDVTDTQYF
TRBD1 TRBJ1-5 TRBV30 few TGTGCCTGGAGTCCGACAGGGTTGTATCAGCCCCAGCATTTT CAWSPTGLYQPQHF
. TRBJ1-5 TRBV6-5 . TGTGCCAGCAGTTACGGGGCAGGGACTCAGCCCCAGCATTTT CASSYGAGTQPQHF
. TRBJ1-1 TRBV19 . TGTGCCAGTAGTATAGCCCTCCCATCACCAGGGCCCACTGAAGCTTTCTTT CASSIALPSPGPTEAFF
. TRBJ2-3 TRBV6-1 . TGTGCCAGCAGTGAACCGAGCGGAGGGACAGATACGCAGTATTTT CASSEPSGGTDTQYF
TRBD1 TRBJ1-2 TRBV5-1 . TGCGCCAGCAGCCAGGGACAGGGCTGGGATGGCTACACCTTC CASSQGQGWDGYTF
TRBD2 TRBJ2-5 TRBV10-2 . TGCGCCAGCAGTGAGTTCCTAGCGGGGGAAGAGACCCAGTACTTC CASSEFLAGEETQYF
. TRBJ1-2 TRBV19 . TGTGCCAGCTCCTATCAGACAGGCTATGGCTACACCTTC CASSYQTGYGYTF
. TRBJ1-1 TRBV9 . TGTGCCAGCAGCGTAGGCGGCTCCACTGAAGCTTTCTTT CASSVGGSTEAFF
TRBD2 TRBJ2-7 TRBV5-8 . TGTGCCAGCAGCTTGGACGGGGGGGGCCCCTACGAGCAGTACTTC CASSLDGGGPYEQYF
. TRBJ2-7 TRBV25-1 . TGTGCCAGCAGTCCATCTCCACAGGACCTTCACTACGAGCAGTACTTC CASSPSPQDLHYEQYF
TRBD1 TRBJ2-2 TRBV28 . TGTGCCAGCAGTCCCCGGGACAGGCTTCCCGGGGAGCTGTTTTTT CASSPRDRLPGELFF
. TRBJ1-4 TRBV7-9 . TGTGCCAGCAGCCCCCCGGGGGCTGGGGAAAAACTGTTTTTT CASSPPGAGEKLFF
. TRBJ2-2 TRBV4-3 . TGCGCCAGCAGCCAAGATCTCTGGGATCCGGAGGGGTGGGAGACCGGGGAGCTGTTTTTT CASSQDLWDPEGWETGELFF
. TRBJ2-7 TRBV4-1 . TGCGCCAGCAGCTTAAGACAGGCCAGCTCCTACGAGCAGTACTTC CASSLRQASSYEQYF
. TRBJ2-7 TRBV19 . TGTGCCAGTGCTCTGGGATACTCCTACGAGCAGTACTTC CASALGYSYEQYF
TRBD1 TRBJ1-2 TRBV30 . TGTGCCTGGAGCTTAATCAGGGGGGGACCCTATGGCTACACCTTC CAWSLIRGGPYGYTF
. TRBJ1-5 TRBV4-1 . TGCGCCAGCAGCCCCGACAGGCTCAATCAGCCCCAGCATTTT CASSPDRLNQPQHF
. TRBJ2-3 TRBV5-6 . TGTGCCAGCAGCCCCAGGGAGGTGGCAGATACGCAGTATTTT CASSPREVADTQYF
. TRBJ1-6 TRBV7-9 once TGTGCCAGCAACAAAGGGGCAGGCCGGTCACCCCTCCACTTT CASNKGAGRSPLHF
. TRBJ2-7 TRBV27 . TGTGCCAGCCAGGGTACGGGGTCCTACGAGCAGTACTTC CASQGTGSYEQYF
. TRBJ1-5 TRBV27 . TGTGCCAGCAGTTTAAGGGGTCCTGGCAATCAGCCCCAGCATTTT CASSLRGPGNQPQHF
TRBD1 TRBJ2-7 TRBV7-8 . TGTGCCAGCAGCTTAGAGGGACAGGGGGCATACGAGCAGTACTTC CASSLEGQGAYEQYF
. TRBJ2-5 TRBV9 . TGTGCCAGCAGCGTAGGGGGTACGGGAGAGACCCAGTACTTC CASSVGGTGETQYF
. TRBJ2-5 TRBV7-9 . TGTGCCAGCAGCTATGGGGAGACCCAGTACTTC CASSYGETQYF
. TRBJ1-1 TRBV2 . TGTGCCAGCAGCCCCTCCCCGGGGGGAGGATGGACTGAAGCTTTCTTT CASSPSPGGGWTEAFF
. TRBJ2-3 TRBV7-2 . TGTGCCAGCAGCCGGGACAACACAGATACGCAGTATTTT CASSRDNTDTQYF
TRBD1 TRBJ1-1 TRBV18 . TGTGCCAGCTTCGGGACAGCTGAAGCTTTCTTT CASFGTAEAFF
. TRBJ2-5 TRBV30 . TGTGCCTGGATCTACGATTCGGGTGGGCAAGAGACCCAGTACTTC CAWIYDSGGQETQYF
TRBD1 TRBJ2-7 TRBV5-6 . TGTGCCAGCAGCCAGGGGGCTAACCCCTTCTACGAGCAGTACTTC CASSQGANPFYEQYF